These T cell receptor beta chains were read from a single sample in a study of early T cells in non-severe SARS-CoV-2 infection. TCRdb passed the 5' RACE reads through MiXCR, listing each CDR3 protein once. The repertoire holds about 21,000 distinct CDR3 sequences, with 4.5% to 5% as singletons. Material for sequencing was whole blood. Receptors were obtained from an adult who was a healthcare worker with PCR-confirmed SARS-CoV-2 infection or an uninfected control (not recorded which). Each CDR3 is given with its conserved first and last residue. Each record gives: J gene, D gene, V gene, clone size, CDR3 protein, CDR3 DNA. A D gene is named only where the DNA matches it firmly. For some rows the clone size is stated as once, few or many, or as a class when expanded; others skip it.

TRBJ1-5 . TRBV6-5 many CASSYSGRNQPQHF TGTGCCAGCAGTTACTCGGGAAGGAATCAGCCCCAGCATTTT
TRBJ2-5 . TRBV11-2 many CASSLAAQVKETQYF TGTGCCAGCAGCTTAGCGGCCCAGGTGAAAGAGACCCAGTACTTC
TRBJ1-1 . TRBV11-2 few CASSSWEGNTEAFF TGTGCCAGCAGCTCCTGGGAGGGGAACACTGAAGCTTTCTTT
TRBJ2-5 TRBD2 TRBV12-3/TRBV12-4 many CASSQGLAGKETQYF TGTGCCAGCAGCCAAGGACTAGCGGGGAAAGAGACCCAGTACTTC
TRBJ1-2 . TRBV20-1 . CSAREAGTAFYGYTF TGCAGTGCTAGAGAGGCGGGAACAGCTTTCTATGGCTACACCTTC
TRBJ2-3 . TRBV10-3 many CAISSSEASDTQYF TGTGCCATCAGCTCCAGTGAAGCGTCGGATACGCAGTATTTT
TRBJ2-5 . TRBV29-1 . CSVGGEETQYF TGCAGCGTTGGAGGGGAAGAGACCCAGTACTTC
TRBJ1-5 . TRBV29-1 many CSVEVGGNQPQHF TGCAGCGTTGAAGTAGGGGGCAATCAGCCCCAGCATTTT
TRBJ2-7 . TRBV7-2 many CASSDPGLLSSYEQYF TGTGCCAGCAGCGATCCCGGACTCCTTAGCTCCTACGAGCAGTACTTC
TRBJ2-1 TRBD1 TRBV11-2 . CASSLDGQGYNEQFF TGTGCCAGCAGCTTAGACGGACAGGGGTACAATGAGCAGTTCTTC
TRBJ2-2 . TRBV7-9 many CASSLEDPWNTGELFF TGTGCCAGCAGCTTAGAGGACCCCTGGAACACCGGGGAGCTGTTTTTT
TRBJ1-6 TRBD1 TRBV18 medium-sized CASSPPGLTGDSPLHF TGTGCCAGCTCACCACCGGGGCTTACAGGGGACTCACCCCTCCACTTT
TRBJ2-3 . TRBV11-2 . CASSPRPWGGRTADTQYF TGTGCCAGCAGCCCTAGGCCGTGGGGCGGGCGGACCGCGGATACGCAGTATTTT
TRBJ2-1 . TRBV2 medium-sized CASSSRLLAYNEQFF TGTGCCAGCAGCTCGCGGCTCCTGGCCTACAATGAGCAGTTCTTC
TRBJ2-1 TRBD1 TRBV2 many CASSEQGAIYNEQFF TGTGCCAGCAGTGAACAGGGGGCGATCTACAATGAGCAGTTCTTC
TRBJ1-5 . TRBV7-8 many CASSFGSNQPQHF TGTGCCAGCAGCTTTGGGAGCAATCAGCCCCAGCATTTT
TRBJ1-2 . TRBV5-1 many CASRSDNYGYTF TGCGCCAGCCGCAGCGATAACTATGGCTACACCTTC
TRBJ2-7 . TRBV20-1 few CSARRAQGSYEQYF TGCAGTGCTAGGAGGGCCCAAGGGTCCTACGAGCAGTACTTC
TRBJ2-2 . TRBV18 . CASSPMDTGELFF TGTGCCAGCTCACCAATGGACACCGGGGAGCTGTTTTTT
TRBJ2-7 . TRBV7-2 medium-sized CASSFQGTSEQYF TGTGCCAGCAGCTTCCAGGGGACATCCGAGCAGTACTTC
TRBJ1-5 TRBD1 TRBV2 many CASSRDSSNQPQHF TGTGCCAGCAGTCGGGACAGCAGCAATCAGCCCCAGCATTTT
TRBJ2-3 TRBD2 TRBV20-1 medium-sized CSARDSGGATDTQYF TGCAGTGCTAGAGATAGCGGGGGGGCCACAGATACGCAGTATTTT
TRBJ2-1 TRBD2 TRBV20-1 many CSARVTSARDNEQFF TGCAGTGCTAGGGTGACTAGCGCGAGGGACAATGAGCAGTTCTTC
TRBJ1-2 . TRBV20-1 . CSASGGNYGYTF TGCAGTGCTAGTGGGGGAAACTATGGCTACACCTTC
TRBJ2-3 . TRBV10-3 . CAISDGTDTQYF TGTGCCATCAGTGACGGCACAGATACGCAGTATTTT
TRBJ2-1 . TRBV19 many CASSRQVFNEQFF TGTGCCAGTAGTCGCCAGGTATTTAATGAGCAGTTCTTC
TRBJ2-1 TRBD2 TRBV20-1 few CSAATSGGSSSYNEQFF TGCAGTGCCGCGACTAGCGGGGGGTCGAGCTCCTACAATGAGCAGTTCTTC
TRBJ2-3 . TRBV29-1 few CSVDRGTDTQYF TGCAGCGTTGACCGGGGCACAGATACGCAGTATTTT
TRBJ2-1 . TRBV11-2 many CASSAVSSAREQFF TGTGCCAGCAGCGCTGTCTCTAGCGCTCGGGAGCAGTTCTTC
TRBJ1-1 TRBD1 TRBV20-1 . CSAREQQGAYTEAFF TGCAGTGCTAGGGAACAGCAGGGGGCCTACACTGAAGCTTTCTTT
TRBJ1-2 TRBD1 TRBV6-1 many CASSEVWDSYGYTF TGTGCCAGCAGTGAAGTGTGGGACAGCTATGGCTACACCTTC
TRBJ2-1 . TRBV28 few CASSLVGRYNEQFF TGTGCCAGCAGTTTAGTGGGGCGGTACAATGAGCAGTTCTTC
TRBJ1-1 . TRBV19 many CASRGSVTEAFF TGTGCCAGTAGAGGGTCCGTGACTGAAGCTTTCTTT
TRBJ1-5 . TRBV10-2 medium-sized CASSEQRNQPQHF TGCGCCAGCAGTGAACAGCGCAATCAGCCCCAGCATTTT
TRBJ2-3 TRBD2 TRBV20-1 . CSVGRDTQYF TGCAGTGTCGGGAGGGATACGCAGTATTTT
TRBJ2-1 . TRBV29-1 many CSGKQVSSFSSYNEQFF TGCAGCGGGAAACAGGTCAGCAGCTTTAGCTCCTACAATGAGCAGTTCTTC
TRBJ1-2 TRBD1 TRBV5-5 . CATTDREGNYGYTF TGTGCCACCACAGACAGGGAGGGGAACTATGGCTACACCTTC
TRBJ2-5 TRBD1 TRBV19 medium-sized CASSIMTGGTETQYF TGTGCCAGTAGTATCATGACAGGGGGAACAGAGACCCAGTACTTC
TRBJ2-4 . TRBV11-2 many CASSSGILAKNIQYF TGTGCCAGCAGCTCGGGAATTCTAGCCAAAAACATTCAGTACTTC
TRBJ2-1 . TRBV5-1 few CASSQFGSEQFF TGCGCCAGCAGCCAGTTTGGTTCTGAGCAGTTCTTC
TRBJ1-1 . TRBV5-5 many CASSWQMNTEAFF TGTGCCAGCAGCTGGCAGATGAACACTGAAGCTTTCTTT
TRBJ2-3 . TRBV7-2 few CASGRDTQYF TGTGCCAGCGGGAGAGATACGCAGTATTTT
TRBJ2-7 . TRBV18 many CASSHSRDREQYF TGTGCCAGCTCACACTCGCGGGATCGGGAGCAGTACTTC
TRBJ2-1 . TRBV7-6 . CASSYRGNNEQFF TGTGCCAGCAGTTACCGGGGAAACAATGAGCAGTTCTTC
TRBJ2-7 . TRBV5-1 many CASSLEPGLEQYF TGCGCCAGCAGCTTGGAACCAGGGCTCGAGCAGTACTTC
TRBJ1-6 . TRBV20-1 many CSAREDAEVTKPLHF TGCAGTGCTAGAGAGGATGCGGAAGTGACAAAACCCCTCCACTTT
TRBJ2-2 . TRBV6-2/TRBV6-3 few CASSYFLGELFF TGTGCCAGCAGTTACTTCCTCGGGGAGCTGTTTTTT
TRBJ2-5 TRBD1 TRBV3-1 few CASSQMTGTETQYF TGTGCCAGCAGCCAAATGACAGGGACGGAGACCCAGTACTTC
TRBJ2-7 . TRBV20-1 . CSAGIGGYEQYF TGCAGTGCTGGGATAGGGGGTTACGAGCAGTACTTC
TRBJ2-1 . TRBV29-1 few CSVRQAITEQFF TGCAGCGTTCGGCAGGCAATAACCGAGCAGTTCTTC
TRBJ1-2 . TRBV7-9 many CASSNNYRDGGYTF TGTGCCAGCAGCAATAATTACAGGGATGGTGGCTACACCTTC
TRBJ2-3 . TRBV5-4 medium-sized CASSPEDYTDTQYF TGTGCCAGCAGCCCGGAGGACTACACAGATACGCAGTATTTT